This TCR beta chain was recovered during a study of blood T cell repertoires in COVID-19. Libraries were prepared by immunoSEQ multiplex PCR; TCRdb keeps only in-frame clonotypes and omits some of them. The data contain roughly 220,000 clones, approximately 90% of them singletons. This CDR3 spans 14 amino acids. The junction had 7 bases not matched to a gene; V was cut back by 5 bases and J by 5 bases. Germline V gene lookup returns CDR1 SGHTA and CDR2 FQGNSA. Those enrolled, adults aged roughly 18 to 89 years, came from about 24 US areas. The TCR sequence derives from a woman between 35 and 50 years old with acute COVID-19. The sequencing sample was made of PBMCs or T cells enriched from blood (not recorded which). The chain combines TRBV7-2 with TRBJ2-7; TRBD1 matches 9 bases. This CDR3 reads CASSKQGARNEQYF. For the CDR3, the DNA is TGTGCCAGCAGCAAACAGGGGGCAAGAAACGAGCAGTACTTC.